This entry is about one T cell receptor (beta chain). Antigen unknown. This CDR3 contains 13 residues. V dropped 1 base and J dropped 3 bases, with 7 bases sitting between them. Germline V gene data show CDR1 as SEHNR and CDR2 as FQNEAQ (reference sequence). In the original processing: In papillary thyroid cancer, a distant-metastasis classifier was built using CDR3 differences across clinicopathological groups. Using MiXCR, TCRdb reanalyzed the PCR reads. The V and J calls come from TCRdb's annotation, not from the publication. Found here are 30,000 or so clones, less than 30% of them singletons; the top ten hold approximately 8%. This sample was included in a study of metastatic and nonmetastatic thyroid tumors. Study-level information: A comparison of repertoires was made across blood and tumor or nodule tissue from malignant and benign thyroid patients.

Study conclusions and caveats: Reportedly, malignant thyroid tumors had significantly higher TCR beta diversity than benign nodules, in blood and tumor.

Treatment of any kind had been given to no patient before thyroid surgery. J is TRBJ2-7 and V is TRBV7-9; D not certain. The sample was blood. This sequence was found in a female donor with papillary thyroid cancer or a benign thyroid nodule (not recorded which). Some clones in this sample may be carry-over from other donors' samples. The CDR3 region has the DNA TGTGCCAGCAGCTTAGGCAAGTTCTACGAGCAGTACTTC. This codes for CASSLGKFYEQYF.